Each of the 13 T cell receptor beta chains below was sequenced from the same sample in a study of sequential checkpoint blockade in melanoma. Described treatment: randomized to nivolumab then ipilimumab (arm A) or the reverse (arm B). Only in-frame clones appear in the TCRdb table, and some are missing; sequencing was by immunoSEQ multiplex PCR. The profile covers about 7,700 clones, with about 60% appearing a single time and 8% to 9% taken by the ten largest. Material: CD8+ T cells sorted from blood (inferred from file names), obtained from a patient given nivolumab and ipilimumab in sequence. The receptor source for this set is a human donor with melanoma.

The chain has TRBV10-1 and TRBJ2-7, with 12 bases matching TRBD2. The CDR3 length is 14 residues. Losses at the gene ends were 10 bases for V and 6 bases for J; bases not matched to a gene: 10. Germline V lookup: CDR1 WNHNN, CDR2 SYGVQD (reference sequence). CDR3 nucleotides: TGCGCCACTCTCAGGACTAGCGGGATTCGCGAGCAGTACTTC. This gives the protein CATLRTSGIREQYF.

This clone was detected only a few times. Since no conserved phenylalanine or tryptophan closes the CDR3, a read error is the likely cause. Because the CDR3's place on the DNA is in doubt, the DNA is left out and the CDR3 is given as listed by TCRdb. The V gene is TRBV23-1, the J gene TRBJ2-7; TRBD2 is the table's D call and was not checked against the DNA. TRBV23-1 is placed among ORFs of uncertain function. The CDR3 totals 9 residues, both ends included. Here the CDR3 reads CASNPVLPL.

This clone came up a few times. This chain joins TRBV7-6 and TRBJ2-1; 8 bases fit TRBD2. Trimming removed 4 bases from V and 0 bases from J; junction bases left unmatched: 5. The length of the CDR3 is 16 residues. CDR1 is SGHVS, CDR2 FNYEAQ, per germline. The CDR3: CASSYERGSSYNEQFF. The CDR3, as DNA: TGTGCCAGCAGCTACGAGCGGGGGAGCTCCTACAATGAGCAGTTCTTC.

This rearrangement joins TRBV5-5 to TRBJ1-1; weak D call: TRBD1 (5 bases). From germline, CDR1 is SGHKS and CDR2 YYEKEE (reference sequence). The CDR3 extends over 14 amino acids. The V gene lost 2 bases and the J gene lost 0 bases, with 8 bases spanning the gap. The CDR3 protein is CASSLSGVNTEAFF. The CDR3 nucleotides are TGTGCCAGCAGCTTATCGGGGGTGAACACTGAAGCTTTCTTT.

The J gene is TRBJ2-7, the V gene TRBV4-1, with TRBD2 identical over 11 bases. Per the germline V gene, CDR1 is MGHRA and CDR2 is YSYEKL. CDR3 length equals 16 residues. V lost 4 bases to trimming and J lost 1 base; unmatched junction nucleotides: 6. The chain's CDR3 is CASSLEIAGGSYEQYF. As DNA, the CDR3 is TGCGCCAGCAGCCTGGAAATAGCGGGAGGGTCCTACGAGCAGTACTTC.

This clone is classed as medium-sized. V and J are TRBV11-2 and TRBJ2-7; 14 bases fit TRBD2. CDR3 length equals 15 residues. The ends lost 5 bases at V and 5 bases at J; junction bases unmatched: 5. CDR1 and CDR2 (germline): SGHAT, FQNNGV. The CDR3: CASSPGLAGENEQYF. For the CDR3, the DNA is TGTGCCAGCAGCCCGGGACTAGCGGGAGAGAACGAGCAGTACTTC.

The sample holds a few counts of this clone. The chain links TRBV27 to TRBJ1-2; 10 nucleotides agree with TRBD1. V lost 7 bases, J lost 8 bases, and 7 bases stayed unmatched. The length of the CDR3 is 13 residues. Germline V gives CDR1 MNHEY, CDR2 SMNVEV (reference sequence). CDR3 nucleotide sequence: TGTGCCAGCATCCTTGGGACAGGGGCGGGCTACACCTTC. Amino acids: CASILGTGAGYTF.

The chain carries TRBV27 and TRBJ2-7; 7 positions agree with TRBD1. The germline V gene encodes CDR1 MNHEY and CDR2 SMNVEV (reference sequence). The CDR3 has 16 residues. Trimming took 5 bases from V and 0 from J; bases not matched to a gene: 10. CDR3 nucleotide sequence: TGTGCCAGCAGTCGACAGACAGGGCTAAGCTCCTACGAGCAGTACTTC. The encoded protein is CASSRQTGLSSYEQYF.

The chain has TRBV6-6 and TRBJ1-4, with TRBD1 matching 7 bases. The CDR3 sequence is 12 residues long. V lost 10 bases and J lost 10; bases outside the gene matches: 9. Looked up from germline, CDR1 is MNHNY and CDR2 is SVGAGI (reference sequence). CDR3 region: CATGTVDGKLFF. The CDR3 bases are TGTGCCACCGGGACAGTTGACGGAAAACTGTTTTTT.

The CDR3 DNA sequence: TGTGCCAGCTCCCAAACCACACTAGCGGGAGGGCCCTACGAGCAGTACTTC. Translation: CASSQTTLAGGPYEQYF. The chain couples TRBV18 to TRBJ2-7, with 13 positions matching TRBD2. Germline CDR1 is KGHSH and CDR2 is LQKENI. Germline trimming cut 6 bases from V and 2 bases from J; bases unmatched to any gene: 10. The CDR3 spans 17 residues.

This clone was counted a single time. The chain recombines TRBV29-1 with TRBJ2-7, with 7 bases aligning to TRBD2. Unmatched junction bases numbered 8, after V lost 3 bases and J lost 3 bases. The V gene's germline CDR1 is SQVTM and CDR2 ANQGSEA. This CDR3 is built from 14 residues. The CDR3 sequence: CSVDSASGGYEQYF. CDR3 in DNA: TGCAGCGTTGACTCGGCTAGCGGTGGCTACGAGCAGTACTTC.

The chain uses TRBV9 and TRBJ1-2; 12 bases are shared with TRBD1. The V segment lost 2 bases and the J segment 6 bases; nucleotides outside the gene matches: 2. The CDR3 is 14 amino acids. Germline-derived CDR1 and CDR2 are SGDLS and YYNGEE. In DNA form, the CDR3 reads TGTGCCAGCAGCGTGGGACAGGGGGCCGATGGCTACACCTTC. This codes for CASSVGQGADGYTF.

The chain carries TRBV4-3 and TRBJ2-7; a weak D match, TRBD1 (5 bases). The CDR3 is 13 residues long. Germline V CDR1 and CDR2: LGHNA, YSLEER. V was shortened by 2 bases and J by 1 base, with 6 bases between the two germline ends. As DNA, the CDR3 is TGCGCCAGCAGCCAAAAGGGGTCCTACGAGCAGTACTTC. The encoded protein is CASSQKGSYEQYF.